This T cell receptor (beta chain) originates from a study of CD8+CD57+ T cells in acquired aplastic anemia. Study summary: Sorted cells (CD4+ and CD8+) yielded DNA amounts that averaged around 3.1 ug. Study results and limitations: CD8+ Simpson's diversity showed no significant patient-control difference.

Comment on this clonotype: As yet, its antigen is unknown.

Germline lookup yields CDR1 SGDLS and CDR2 YYNGEE. V shed 0 bases, J shed 6 bases, and the junction held 7 bases outside the gene matches. The CDR3 has 15 residues. By flow cytometry, patients selected for sequencing had shown an expansion of CD8+CD57+ cells. Everyone among the patients had severe acquired aplastic anemia. Genomic DNA was employed as the template in profiling TCR beta VDJ and CDR3. TCRdb re-analysed the reads in MiXCR, keeping a single row per CDR3 protein. The top ten hold 9.7% of the sample, which has some 200,000 distinct CDR3 sequences, 48% seen once. V usage is TRBV9 and J usage is TRBJ2-3, with 7 bases that match TRBD2. The sequenced sample was sorted CD4+, CD8+, or CD8+CD57+ T cells (not recorded which) from PBMCs. The TCR comes from a human donor with aplastic anemia. The CDR3 loop reads CASSVDAGAQDTQYF. The CDR3 nucleotides are TGTGCCAGCAGCGTAGATGCGGGAGCTCAGGATACGCAGTATTTT.